This T cell receptor (beta chain) originates from a study of control samples from healthy donors and cancer patients. CDR3 length: 15 residues. Germline V CDR1 and CDR2: LNHDA, SQIVND (reference sequence). The V end was cut by 5 bases, the J end by 4 bases, with 17 bases between. TCRdb's copy holds only in-frame clones and misses some; the assay was immunoSEQ multiplex PCR. The data show approximately 190,000 clones, and the top ten clones hold 2.2%. The sequenced material came from blood. This chain links TRBV19 with TRBJ1-1; possibly TRBD1 for D (6 bases). This clonotype originated in a woman in her thirties in good health. This CDR3 is CASSGPGQVSTEAFF. CDR3 sequence (DNA): TGTGCCAGTAGTGGCCCGGGACAAGTTTCCACTGAAGCTTTCTTT. Complete variable domain (other parts from reference TRBV19 and TRBJ1-1): DGGITQSPKYLFRKEGQNVTLSCEQNLNHDAMYWYRQDPGQGLRLIYYSQIVNDFQKGDIAEGYSVSREKKESFPLTVTSAQKNPTAFYLCASSGPGQVSTEAFFGQGTRLTVV.